Shown below are 32 T cell receptor beta chains from a single sample sequenced in a study of blood T cell repertoires in COVID-19. Here immunoSEQ multiplex PCR was the method, and the copy in TCRdb shows in-frame clones only, minus some. Among more than 200,000 clones, 87% were seen once, and the ten largest hold 7.2%. Sequenced input: PBMCs or T cells enriched from blood (not recorded which). Receptors were obtained from a man younger than 45 in a cohort exposed to, infected with or recovered from COVID-19 (not recorded which).

The V call is TRBV11-2, the J call TRBJ2-7; 11 bases match TRBD2. The V and J ends lost 5 bases and 3 bases, in that order; junction bases with no gene match: 6. CDR1 and CDR2 (germline): SGHAT, FQNNGV. The CDR3 is made up of 15 amino acids. As DNA, the CDR3 is TGTGCCAGCAGCACGGGACTAGCGGAGTTCTACGAGCAGTACTTC. It is translated as CASSTGLAEFYEQYF.

This chain connects TRBV2 to TRBJ1-5, with D perhaps matching TRBD1 (5 bases). This CDR3 region has 16 residues. CDR1 SNHLY and CDR2 FYNNEI come from the germline V gene. Trimming cost V 0 bases and J 4 bases, with 13 bases left between them. CDR3 protein: CASSEALQGTNQPQHF. DNA of the CDR3: TGTGCCAGCAGTGAAGCGCTTCAGGGAACTAATCAGCCCCAGCATTTT.

CDR3 sequence: CASRGQEQYF. In DNA form, the CDR3 reads TGTGCCAGCCGGGGTCAGGAGCAGTACTTC. The chain uses TRBV28 and TRBJ2-7, with D possibly TRBD2 on 5 matching bases. This CDR3 is built from 10 residues. Trimming removed 8 bases from V and 7 bases from J, with 9 bases in between. Germline loops: CDR1 MDHEN, CDR2 SYDVKM.

The CDR3: CASSSQQGESYNEQFF. Here the CDR3 DNA reads TGTGCCAGCAGCTCCCAACAGGGGGAATCCTACAATGAGCAGTTCTTC. The rearrangement joins TRBV7-6 to TRBJ2-1; TRBD1 matches at 8 bases. The V gene end was trimmed by 4 bases and the J gene end by 1 base; junction bases not matched to a gene: 6. CDR1 is SGHVS and CDR2 is FNYEAQ in the germline V gene. CDR3 length: 16 amino acids. The complete variable domain, with remaining parts taken from reference TRBV7-6 and TRBJ2-1, reads GAGVSQSPRYKVTKRGQDVALRCDPISGHVSLYWYRQALGQGPEFLTYFNYEAQQDKSGLPNDRFSAERPEGSISTLTIQRTEQRDSAMYRCASSSQQGESYNEQFFGPGTRLTVL.

CDR3 protein: CASSLVAGLETQYF. In DNA form, the CDR3 reads TGTGCCAGCAGCTTGGTGGCAGGATTAGAGACCCAGTACTTC. This chain connects TRBV5-4 to TRBJ2-5; D gene unclear. Trimming stripped 0 bases from V and 4 bases from J, with 10 bases between. Looked up from germline, CDR1 is SGHNT and CDR2 is YYREEE (reference sequence). The CDR3 runs 14 residues.

This clone showed up just once. The rearrangement links TRBV9 to TRBJ1-2; 8 positions agree with TRBD1. This CDR3 is 15 amino acids long. The junction had 1 base not matched to a gene; V was cut back by 0 bases and J by 0 bases. CDR1 is SGDLS and CDR2 is YYNGEE in the germline V gene. In DNA, the CDR3 is TGTGCCAGCAGCGTAGGGACAGGGTCTAACTATGGCTACACCTTC. It codes for CASSVGTGSNYGYTF.

A single count supports this clone. This sequence joins TRBV11-3 and TRBJ2-7; TRBD1 aligns across 10 bases. The germline CDR1 and CDR2 sequences are SGHNT and YENEEA. The V gene end was trimmed by 0 bases and the J gene end by 7 bases; junction bases not matched to a gene: 6. This CDR3 is built from 15 residues. This CDR3 is CASSLDGDRGREQYF. CDR3 bases: TGTGCCAGCAGCTTAGATGGGGACAGGGGAAGGGAGCAGTACTTC.

The chain is built from TRBV20-1 and TRBJ2-7; tentative D call: TRBD2 (5 bases). V shed 3 bases and J shed 2 bases, with 17 bases lying between them. The length of the CDR3 is 15 residues. Germline V lookup: CDR1 DFQATT, CDR2 SNEGSKA (reference sequence). This CDR3 reads CSASRSGDPAYEQYF. As DNA, the CDR3 is TGCAGTGCTAGTCGATCCGGGGATCCGGCCTACGAGCAGTACTTC.

This chain uses TRBV5-1 with TRBJ2-7; 9 nucleotides match TRBD1. After removal of 4 bases from V and 4 bases from J, the junction contained 12 bases not matched to a gene. Germline V CDR1 and CDR2: SGHRS, YFSETQ. The CDR3 totals 16 residues. The CDR3 here is CASSHYTGTGLYEQYF. As DNA, the CDR3 is TGCGCCAGCAGCCACTATACCGGGACAGGGTTGTACGAGCAGTACTTC.

V and J are TRBV19 and TRBJ2-1, with 10 bases lining up with TRBD2. There are 21 residues in the CDR3. The germline V gene encodes CDR1 LNHDA and CDR2 SQIVND (reference sequence). V trimming: 4 bases; J trimming: 0 bases; junction bases outside the gene matches: 18. DNA for the CDR3: TGTGCCAGTAGTAGGGGACAGCGGGAGGGATTTTCCGTATCCTCCTACAATGAGCAGTTCTTC. Protein: CASSRGQREGFSVSSYNEQFF.

The V and J genes are TRBV6-5 and TRBJ1-2, with TRBD1 identical over 7 bases. This CDR3 is built from 14 residues. The V gene's germline CDR1 is MNHEY and CDR2 SVGAGI. Trimming removed 7 bases from V and 4 bases from J; junction bases left unmatched: 9. The CDR3 sequence: CASTEDRRGYGYTF. CDR3 DNA: TGTGCCAGCACCGAGGACAGGAGAGGCTATGGCTACACCTTC.

This clone was detected only once. The chain links TRBV27 to TRBJ2-1, with 8 bases that match TRBD1. Germline V CDR1 and CDR2: MNHEY, SMNVEV (reference sequence). The CDR3 totals 14 residues. Trimming cost V 8 bases and J 1 base; bases outside gene matches: 4. The CDR3, as DNA: TGTGCCAGCCAGCAGGGGGCTTCCTACAATGAGCAGTTCTTC. Translating gives CASQQGASYNEQFF.

The CDR3 reads CSGAWAAGNTIYF. The CDR3 bases are TGCAGCGGGGCATGGGCAGCTGGAAACACCATATATTTT. J is TRBJ1-3 and V is TRBV29-1; no definite D call. Trimming removed 7 bases at V and 2 bases at J, with 12 bases between. The CDR3 is made up of 13 amino acids. Germline CDR1 is SQVTM and CDR2 is ANQGSEA.

This clone was detected a few times. Distinct nucleotide sequences in the sample also encode this CDR3. The chain joins TRBV6-4 to TRBJ2-1, with a tentative D call TRBD2 (5 bases). The CDR3 spans 15 residues. The germline V and J ends were trimmed by 0 bases and 0 bases, with 6 bases remaining between them. Germline V lookup: CDR1 MRHNA, CDR2 SNTAGT. CDR3 in amino acids: CASSDSAGSYNEQFF. The CDR3 DNA reads TGTGCCAGCAGTGACTCGGCGGGCTCCTACAATGAGCAGTTCTTC.

V is TRBV21-1 and J is TRBJ2-1; the table gives TRBD2 as D, unverified against the DNA. TRBV21-1 is given as a pseudogene. CDR3 length: 13 amino acids. Here the CDR3 reads CASLREVGNEQFF. The CDR3 coding sequence is TGTGCCAGCCTCCGGGAGGTGGGCAATGAGCAGTTCTTC.

This chain joins TRBV6-5 and TRBJ2-1; TRBD2 agrees at 8 bases. Germline CDR1 and CDR2: MNHEY and SVGAGI. CDR3 length equals 14 residues. The V segment lost 2 bases and the J segment 3 bases; nucleotides outside the gene matches: 0. As DNA, the CDR3 is TGTGCCAGCAGTTACGGGACTAGCTACAATGAGCAGTTCTTC. This encodes CASSYGTSYNEQFF.

This rearrangement joins TRBV28 to TRBJ1-1; the match to TRBD1 covers 7 bases. The J segment lost 4 bases and the V segment lost 6 bases, leaving 5 bases of the junction unmatched. The CDR3 totals 13 residues. From germline, CDR1 is MDHEN and CDR2 SYDVKM. For the CDR3, the DNA is TGTGCCAGCAGCCTTGACAGGGTCACTGAAGCTTTCTTT. This translates into CASSLDRVTEAFF.

This clone was seen just once. The rearrangement links TRBV19 to TRBJ2-1, with D perhaps matching TRBD1 (6 bases). Deletions cut 6 bases from V and 3 bases from J, with 9 bases between. This CDR3 has 13 residues. Germline values: CDR1 LNHDA, CDR2 SQIVND (reference sequence). This CDR3 reads CASSLGHYNEQFF. The CDR3, as DNA: TGTGCCAGTAGCTTGGGACACTACAATGAGCAGTTCTTC.

V and J are TRBV9 and TRBJ2-3; 9 bases match TRBD1. With 4 bases clipped from V and 3 bases from J, the junction kept 3 bases outside the gene matches. The CDR3 consists of 14 residues. Germline V gene sequence: CDR1 SGDLS, CDR2 YYNGEE. The CDR3, as DNA: TGTGCCAGCAGCAAACAGGGGGCAACAGATACGCAGTATTTT. Translated, it gives CASSKQGATDTQYF. Drawing the rest from reference TRBV9 and TRBJ2-3, the complete variable domain is DSGVTQTPKHLITATGQRVTLRCSPRSGDLSVYWYQQSLDQGLQFLIQYYNGEERAKGNILERFSAQQFPDLHSELNLSSLELGDSALYFCASSKQGATDTQYFGPGTRLTVL.

This chain connects TRBV9 to TRBJ2-1; tentatively, D is TRBD1 (6 bases). Germline CDR1 is SGDLS and CDR2 is YYNGEE. This CDR3 has 13 amino acids. V was cut by 3 bases and J by 5 bases, with 9 bases left in between. CDR3 DNA: TGTGCCAGCAGCGACAGGGTGGACAATGAGCAGTTCTTC. This gives the protein CASSDRVDNEQFF.

V and J are TRBV6-2 or TRBV6-3 and TRBJ2-7; 10 bases map to TRBD1. V was pared by 7 bases and J by 3 bases, with 6 bases of the junction left unmatched. Germline V gene lookup returns CDR1 MNHEY and CDR2 SVGEGT. The CDR3 loop spans 14 amino acids. DNA for the CDR3: TGTGCCAGCACCCCCGGGACAGGGGTCTACGAGCAGTACTTC. Its translation is CASTPGTGVYEQYF.

The chain joins TRBV20-1 to TRBJ1-3; weak D call: TRBD1 (5 bases). Looked up from germline, CDR1 is DFQATT and CDR2 is SNEGSKA (reference sequence). Deletions cut 3 bases from V and 5 bases from J, with 8 bases between. The CDR3 sequence is 12 residues long. This CDR3 reads CSASPGRNTIYF. In DNA form, the CDR3 reads TGCAGTGCTAGTCCAGGGAGAAACACCATATATTTT.

This clone showed up just once. The chain links TRBV3-1 (or the pseudogene TRBV3-2) to TRBJ2-1, with D tentatively TRBD2 (6 bases). V dropped 1 base and J dropped 16 bases, with 23 bases sitting between them. This CDR3 is 15 amino acids long. CDR1 is LGHDT, CDR2 YNNKEL, per germline (reference sequence). CDR3 nucleotides: TGTGCCAGCAGCCAAGGGAGGGGAGTGGCTAGTCAATTATTCTTC. Translated: CASSQGRGVASQLFF.

Regarding this clone: The same CDR3 can be traced to other DNA sequences in this sample. V is TRBV18 and J is TRBJ2-7, with no clear D. This CDR3 comprises 13 residues. Per germline, CDR1 KGHSH and CDR2 LQKENI. V lost 0 bases, J lost 1 base, and 4 bases lay in between. The CDR3, as DNA: TGTGCCAGCTCACCACCACTATCCTACGAGCAGTACTTC. Translating it yields CASSPPLSYEQYF. The whole variable domain, filled in from reference TRBV18 and TRBJ2-7, reads NAGVMQNPRHLVRRRGQEARLRCSPMKGHSHVYWYRQLPEEGLKFMVYLQKENIIDESGMPKERFSAEFPKEGPSILRIQQVVRGDSAAYFCASSPPLSYEQYFGPGTRLTVT.

The chain recombines TRBV7-3 with TRBJ2-6, with D hard to call. Between the trimmed V and J ends, which lost 4 bases and 0 bases, there was a span of 7 bases. The CDR3 covers 15 residues. Germline lookup yields CDR1 SGHTA and CDR2 FQGTGA. CDR3 bases: TGTGCCAGCAGCTCGAGCCACTCTGGGGCCAACGTCCTGACTTTC. This translates into CASSSSHSGANVLTF.

J is TRBJ1-1 and V is TRBV30, with unresolved D. Germline V gene sequence: CDR1 GTSNPN, CDR2 SVGIG (reference sequence). The V and J ends lost 7 bases and 1 base respectively, with 19 bases between them. The CDR3 is 15 amino acids. In DNA, the CDR3 is TGTGCCTTCCTCCCGGTGAGTACCCGGAACACTGAAGCTTTCTTT. Its translation is CAFLPVSTRNTEAFF.

V and J are TRBV10-3 and TRBJ2-1; TRBD2 agrees at 11 bases. The V gene end was trimmed by 0 bases and the J gene end by 6 bases; junction bases not matched to a gene: 10. Looked up from germline, CDR1 is ENHRY and CDR2 is SYGVKD. This CDR3 contains 18 residues. CDR3 coding DNA: TGTGCCATCAGTGAGTCGATTGGTAGCGGGAGGGAGGGCAATGAGCAGTTCTTC. The encoded protein is CAISESIGSGREGNEQFF.

The rearrangement uses TRBV18 and TRBJ1-2; the D is unclear. The CDR3 runs to 12 residues. Germline V CDR1 and CDR2: KGHSH, LQKENI. Between the trimmed V and J ends, which lost 1 base and 6 bases, there was a span of 6 bases. CDR3: CASSPLGDGYTF. CDR3 in DNA: TGTGCCAGCTCACCACTCGGGGATGGCTACACCTTC.

V usage is TRBV27 and J usage is TRBJ1-5; D call uncertain. Trimming stripped 0 bases from V and 9 bases from J, with 9 bases between. CDR3 length: 13 amino acids. Germline loops: CDR1 MNHEY, CDR2 SMNVEV (reference sequence). The chain's CDR3 is CASSLSRFRPQHF. The DNA for the CDR3 is TGTGCCAGCAGTTTATCCCGTTTTCGGCCCCAGCATTTT.

This rearrangement joins TRBV27 to TRBJ2-1, with 9 bases fitting TRBD1. This CDR3 region has 12 residues. J lost 11 bases, V lost 7 bases, and 6 bases had no gene match. The germline V gene encodes CDR1 MNHEY and CDR2 SMNVEV (reference sequence). CDR3 amino acids: CASNDGTGKQFF. The CDR3, as DNA: TGTGCCAGCAATGACGGGACAGGGAAGCAGTTCTTC.

The rearrangement joins TRBV28 to TRBJ1-5, with 7 bases that match TRBD1. CDR3 size: 17 residues. Germline CDR1 reads MDHEN; CDR2 reads SYDVKM. V dropped 6 bases and J dropped 6; count of bases not matched to a gene: 17. As DNA, the CDR3 is TGTGCCAGCAGCCCAGGGGGTAGGGGGCGCTTTTTTCAGCCCCAGCATTTT. Its translation: CASSPGGRGRFFQPQHF. Filled out from reference TRBV28 and TRBJ1-5, the complete variable domain reads DVKVTQSSRYLVKRTGEKVFLECVQDMDHENMFWYRQDPGLGLRLIYFSYDVKMKEKGDIPEGYSVSREKKERFSLILESASTNQTSMYLCASSPGGRGRFFQPQHFGDGTRLSIL.

The rearrangement uses TRBV6-5 and TRBJ1-2; D is uncertain. V lost 7 bases, J lost 5 bases, and 20 bases lay in between. The CDR3 length is 15 residues. Looked up from germline, CDR1 is MNHEY and CDR2 is SVGAGI. The CDR3 DNA sequence: TGTGCCAGCACCCTCCGGCGGGAGGGTGAGTATGGCTACACCTTC. This encodes CASTLRREGEYGYTF.